This T cell receptor (beta chain) was observed in a study of regulatory T cells in long-lasting Graves disease. In the study overall: Graves' cases, newly diagnosed, had used antithyroid drugs under 3 months.

CDR1 is SQVTM, CDR2 ANQGSEA, per germline. This CDR3 has 18 residues. V lost 5 bases to trimming and J lost 0 bases; unmatched junction nucleotides: 15. Assembly of TCR beta libraries relied on iRepertoire HTBI primers together with Arm-PCR of CDR3 regions. TCRdb reprocessed the multiplex PCR reads via MiXCR and lists one record per CDR3 protein. The profile shows 440,000 or so distinct CDR3 sequences, 14% to 15% of them singletons. Sample time point: newly diagnosed GD, antithyroid drugs for less than 3 months. The TCR library was made from RNA that had been extracted from PBMCs in TRIzol. From an endocrinology department in Xi'an, China, came the patients. Ten or more counts support this clonotype. The same sample was also used in a study of T cells in Graves' hyperthyroidism and ophthalmopathy. That work adds: Stable Graves' hyperthyroidism meant no ophthalmopathy progression within 18 months. Appearing also in blood were most of the thyroid clonotypes expanded above 0.001.

The chain carries TRBV29-1 and TRBJ2-3; 9 bases are a match to TRBD2. This receptor was taken from a woman aged 25 to 39 with Graves disease. Material: peripheral blood mononuclear cells (PBMCs), obtained at new diagnosis, from a patient treated with antithyroid drugs. CDR3 nucleotide sequence: TGCAGCGTTTTGGGATGGCTAGCGGGACGCATAAGCACAGATACGCAGTATTTT. It encodes CSVLGWLAGRISTDTQYF.